This TCR beta chain derives from a study of immune characteristics of hereditary and idiopathic chronic pancreatitis. The table came from immunoSEQ multiplex PCR; TCRdb's copy has only in-frame clones and leaves some out. Here the sample spans about 14,000 clones, 73% being singletons. With regard to this clone: An end of the junction does not agree with germline; a read error may underlie this.

The pancreas tissue came from patients undergoing total pancreatectomy with islet autotransplantation. The CDR3 loop spans 14 amino acids. CDR1 and CDR2 (germline): LNHDA, SQIVND (reference sequence). The sequence was collected from a human donor with chronic pancreatitis. This sequence joins TRBV19 and TRBJ1-4; D is undetermined. Sequencing was carried out using pancreas tissue with hereditary chronic pancreatitis. The CDR3 spells CASGISFGYEKLFF. The CDR3 nucleotides are TGTGCCAGTGGTATTAGCTTTGGGTATGAAAAACTGTTTTTT.